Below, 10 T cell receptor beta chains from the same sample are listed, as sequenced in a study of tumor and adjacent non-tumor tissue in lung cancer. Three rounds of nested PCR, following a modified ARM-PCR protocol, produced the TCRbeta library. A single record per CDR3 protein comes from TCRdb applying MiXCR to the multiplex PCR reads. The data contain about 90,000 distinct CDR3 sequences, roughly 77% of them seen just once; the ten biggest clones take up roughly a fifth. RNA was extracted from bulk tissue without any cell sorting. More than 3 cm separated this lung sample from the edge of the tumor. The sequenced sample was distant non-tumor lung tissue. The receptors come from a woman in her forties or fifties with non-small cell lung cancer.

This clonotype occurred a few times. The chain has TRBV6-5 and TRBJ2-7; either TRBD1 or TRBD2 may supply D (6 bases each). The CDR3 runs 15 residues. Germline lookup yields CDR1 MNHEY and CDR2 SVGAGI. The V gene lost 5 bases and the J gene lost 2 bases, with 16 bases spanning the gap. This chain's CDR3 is CASSLSIGGTYEQYF. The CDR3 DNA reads TGTGCCAGCAGTCTCTCGATCGGGGGCACCTACGAGCAGTACTTC.

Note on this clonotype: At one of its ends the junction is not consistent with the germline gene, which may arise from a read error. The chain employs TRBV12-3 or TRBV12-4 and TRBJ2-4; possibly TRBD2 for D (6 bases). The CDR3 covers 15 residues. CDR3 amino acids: CVSSFWRDGWDIQYF. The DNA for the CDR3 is TGTGTCAGCAGTTTCTGGCGGGATGGCTGGGACATTCAGTACTTC.

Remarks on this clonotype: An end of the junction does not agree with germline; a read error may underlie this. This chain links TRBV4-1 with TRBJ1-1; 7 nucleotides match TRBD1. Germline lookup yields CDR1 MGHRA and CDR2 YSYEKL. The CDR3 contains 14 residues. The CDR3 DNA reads TGCGCCAGCAGCCAACCGGACAGGCTCACTAAAGCTTTCTTT. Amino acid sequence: CASSQPDRLTKAFF.

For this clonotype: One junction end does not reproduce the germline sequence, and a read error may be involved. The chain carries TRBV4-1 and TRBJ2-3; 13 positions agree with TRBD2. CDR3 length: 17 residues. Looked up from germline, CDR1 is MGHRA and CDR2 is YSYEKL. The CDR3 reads CANSQGVTSGRSDMQYF. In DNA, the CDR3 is TGCGCCAACAGCCAAGGAGTGACTAGCGGGAGGTCAGATATGCAGTATTTT.

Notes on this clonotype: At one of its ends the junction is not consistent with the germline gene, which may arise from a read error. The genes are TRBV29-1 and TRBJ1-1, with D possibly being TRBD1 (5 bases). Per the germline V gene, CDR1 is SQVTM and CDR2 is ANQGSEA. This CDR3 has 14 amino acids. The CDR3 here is CSGTGPGANTEPFF. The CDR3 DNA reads TGCAGCGGCACAGGCCCCGGGGCGAACACTGAACCTTTCTTT.

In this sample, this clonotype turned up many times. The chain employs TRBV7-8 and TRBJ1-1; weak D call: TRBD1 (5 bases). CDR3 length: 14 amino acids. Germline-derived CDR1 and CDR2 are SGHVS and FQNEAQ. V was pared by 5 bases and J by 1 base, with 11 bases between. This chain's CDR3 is CASSRGHTNTEAFF. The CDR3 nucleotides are TGTGCCAGCAGCCGCGGACACACGAACACTGAAGCTTTCTTT.

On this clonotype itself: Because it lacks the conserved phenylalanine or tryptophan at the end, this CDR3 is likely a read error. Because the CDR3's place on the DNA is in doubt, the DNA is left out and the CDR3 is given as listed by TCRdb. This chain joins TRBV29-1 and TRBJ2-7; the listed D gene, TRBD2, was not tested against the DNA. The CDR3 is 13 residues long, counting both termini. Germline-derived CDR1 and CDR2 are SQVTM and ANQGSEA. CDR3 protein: CSVERPSKGEQCL.

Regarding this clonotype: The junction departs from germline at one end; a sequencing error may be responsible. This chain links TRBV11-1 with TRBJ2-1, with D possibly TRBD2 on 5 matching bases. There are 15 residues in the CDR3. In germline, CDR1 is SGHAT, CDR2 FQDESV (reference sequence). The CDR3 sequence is CANSLVASGSHEQFF. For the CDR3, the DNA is TGTGCCAACAGCTTAGTGGCTAGTGGGAGTCATGAGCAGTTCTTC.

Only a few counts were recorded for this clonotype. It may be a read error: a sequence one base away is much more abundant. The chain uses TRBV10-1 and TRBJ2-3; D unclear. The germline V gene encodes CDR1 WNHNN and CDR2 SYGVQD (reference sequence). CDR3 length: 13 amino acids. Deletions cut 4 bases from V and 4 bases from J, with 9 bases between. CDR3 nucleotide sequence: TGCGCCAGCAGTGTAGAGAAGTCAGATACGCAGTATTTT. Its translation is CASSVEKSDTQYF.

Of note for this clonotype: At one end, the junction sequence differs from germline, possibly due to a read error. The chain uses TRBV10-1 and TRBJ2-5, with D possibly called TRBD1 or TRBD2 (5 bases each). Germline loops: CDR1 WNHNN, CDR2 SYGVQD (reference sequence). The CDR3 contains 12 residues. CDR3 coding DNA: TGCTCCAGCCGTGATGGGGGAGAGACCCAGTACTTC. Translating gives CSSRDGGETQYF.